The rows below give T cell receptor beta chains drawn from one sample of a study of Ad26.COV2.S vaccination and SARS-CoV-2 variants. TCRdb keeps only in-frame clones here, not all; method: immunoSEQ multiplex PCR. The sample consists of 350,000 to 400,000 clones, about 91% of them appearing once. Sample: peripheral blood, taken in a trial of Ad26.COV2.S vaccine versus placebo. These receptors originate from a person between 18 and 60 years old who received the Ad26.COV2.S COVID-19 vaccine or a placebo. Each CDR3 is given with its conserved first and last residue. The D gene is left open where the match is weak. Clone size is shown for a subset of rows, as once, few, many or a class of expanded clone.

d_gene | j_gene | v_gene | abundance | CDR3nt | CDR3aa
. | TRBJ1-4 | TRBV30 | . | TGTGCCTGGAGGTGGTCCTCTGAAAAACTGTTTTTT | CAWRWSSEKLFF
. | TRBJ2-7 | TRBV7-8 | . | TGTGCCAGCAGCCCCTCCCGGACTACCTCCTGGGAGCAGTACTTC | CASSPSRTTSWEQYF
. | TRBJ2-1 | TRBV3-1/TRBV3-2 | . | TGTGCCAGCAGCCAAGAAACAGGTTCCTACAATGAGCAGTTCTTC | CASSQETGSYNEQFF
. | TRBJ1-1 | TRBV7-9 | . | TGTGCCAGCAGCCTCGCTCCAGGTTACACTGAAGCTTTCTTT | CASSLAPGYTEAFF
. | TRBJ1-1 | TRBV13 | . | TGTGCCAGCAGCTTAGAAGATGCAGAGAACACTGAAGCTTTCTTT | CASSLEDAENTEAFF
. | TRBJ1-2 | TRBV11-1 | . | TGTGCCAGCAGCGATGGACCCTATGGCTACACCTTC | CASSDGPYGYTF
. | TRBJ2-7 | TRBV12-5 | . | TGTGCTAGTGGTTTGGTACTGTCCGTACAGGGCCACGAGCAGTACTTC | CASGLVLSVQGHEQYF
. | TRBJ1-5 | TRBV27 | . | TGTGCCAGCAGTTTCGTAGGGGCGCATAGCAATCAGCCCCAGCATTTT | CASSFVGAHSNQPQHF
TRBD2 | TRBJ2-1 | TRBV5-8 | . | TGTGCCAGTAAGCGGGAGGACCTCTACAATGAGCAGTTCTTC | CASKREDLYNEQFF
TRBD2 | TRBJ2-7 | TRBV11-2 | . | TGTGCCAGCAGCTTAGCACCCTCACTAGCGGGACGTTCCTACGAGCAGTACTTC | CASSLAPSLAGRSYEQYF
. | TRBJ1-2 | TRBV9 | many | TGTGCCAGCAGCGTAGGGGACGGCCTCTATGGCTACACCTTC | CASSVGDGLYGYTF
TRBD2 | TRBJ2-1 | TRBV6-5 | . | TGTGCCAGCAACCCTAGCGGAAACTCCTACAATGAGCAGTTCTTC | CASNPSGNSYNEQFF
. | TRBJ2-3 | TRBV12-3/TRBV12-4 | . | TGTGCCAGCAGGACGGGAAACACAGATACGCAGTATTTT | CASRTGNTDTQYF
. | TRBJ1-1 | TRBV6-5 | . | TGTGCCAGCAGTTACTTCGTGGACAGCCGTGAAGCTTTCTTT | CASSYFVDSREAFF
. | TRBJ2-7 | TRBV5-5 | . | TGTGCCAGCAGCCAAGCACTCTACGAGCAGTACTTC | CASSQALYEQYF
TRBD1 | TRBJ1-3 | TRBV2 | . | TGTGCCAGCGCGACAGGGGTTTCTGGAAACACCATATATTTT | CASATGVSGNTIYF
. | TRBJ2-1 | TRBV30 | . | TGTGCCTGGAGTAAACTGGTTTACAATGAGCAGTTCTTC | CAWSKLVYNEQFF
. | TRBJ2-7 | TRBV6-6 | once | TGTGCCAGCAGACCGGAGGTGACCTACGAGCAGTACTTC | CASRPEVTYEQYF
TRBD2 | TRBJ2-1 | TRBV5-1 | . | TGCGCCAGCAGAGCTACCTCGAGGACTAGCGGGAGCGACAATGAGCAGTTCTTC | CASRATSRTSGSDNEQFF
. | TRBJ1-6 | TRBV5-4 | . | TGTGCCAGCAGCTTGCCCCAGGGTGTAAATTCACCCCTCCACTTT | CASSLPQGVNSPLHF
TRBD2 | TRBJ2-3 | TRBV24-1 | once | TGTGCCACCAGTGAAGCAGCGGGAGCAGCAGATACGCAGTATTTT | CATSEAAGAADTQYF
. | TRBJ2-4 | TRBV10-3 | . | TGTGCCATCAGTCCTCAGGGTCCCAAAAACATTCAGTACTTC | CAISPQGPKNIQYF
TRBD1 | TRBJ1-5 | TRBV7-9 | once | TGTGCCAGCAGTCGGGGACAGAATCAGCCCCAGCATTTT | CASSRGQNQPQHF
. | TRBJ1-2 | TRBV6-5 | . | TGTGCCAGCAGTTACTCGATGGGGCAGGGCCATGGCTACACCTTC | CASSYSMGQGHGYTF
TRBD1 | TRBJ1-1 | TRBV29-1 | . | TGCAGCGCCTTCGGTGGGACAGGGGAAGCTTTCTTT | CSAFGGTGEAFF
TRBD1 | TRBJ2-3 | TRBV7-9 | . | TGTGCCAGCAGCTTAGGCCAGGGGGCCGGGTATTTT | CASSLGQGAGYF
. | TRBJ2-3 | TRBV2 | once | TGTGCCAGCAGTGAAAGTGCTGGATGGGGTAGCACAGATACGCAGTATTTT | CASSESAGWGSTDTQYF
. | TRBJ2-1 | TRBV4-2 | . | TGTGCCAGCAGCCAAGATCGGGGGGCTAGTGAGCAGTTCTTC | CASSQDRGASEQFF
TRBD2 | TRBJ2-1 | TRBV6-6 | . | TGTGCCAGCAGCCGGGCTAGCGGGAGGACCTACAATGAGCAGTTCTTC | CASSRASGRTYNEQFF
. | TRBJ1-2 | TRBV10-3 | . | TGTGCCATCGCGGGAACGGGGATAAGTGGCTACACCTTC | CAIAGTGISGYTF
TRBD2 | TRBJ2-3 | TRBV5-4 | . | TGTGCCAGCAGCTCACTAGCGGGAGGGAGCACAGATACGCAGTATTTT | CASSSLAGGSTDTQYF
. | TRBJ2-7 | TRBV7-9 | few | TGTGCCAGCAGCTTAGGGGGCGCCGAGCAGTACTTC | CASSLGGAEQYF
. | TRBJ2-7 | TRBV21-1 | . | TGTGCCAGCAGCAAAAAGGCGCGGGGAGGCCCTCGCGTCTACGAGCAGTACTTC | CASSKKARGGPRVYEQYF
TRBD1 | TRBJ2-3 | TRBV4-1 | . | TGCGCCAGCAGCCAAGAGGGACAGGGGGGAGATACGCAGTATTTT | CASSQEGQGGDTQYF
. | TRBJ2-3 | TRBV28 | . | TGTGCCAGCCGGAGCGGACACACAGATACGCAGTATTTT | CASRSGHTDTQYF
. | TRBJ1-1 | TRBV6-5 | few | TGTGCCAGCGGTCTGGAGGTCGAGACTGAAGCTTTCTTT | CASGLEVETEAFF
. | TRBJ2-3 | TRBV24-1 | . | TGTGCCACCAGTGATTCCCCGGGGGCAGGCACAGATACGCAGTATTTT | CATSDSPGAGTDTQYF
. | TRBJ1-2 | TRBV18 | . | TGTGCCAGCTCACCTGAACAGGGTAGAGGCTACACCTTC | CASSPEQGRGYTF
. | TRBJ1-6 | TRBV28 | . | TGTGCCAGCAGTTTCATCTTCTCGGCAGCAGGACCTCTAGGATTCAATTCACCCCTCCACTTT | CASSFIFSAAGPLGFNSPLHF
TRBD1 | TRBJ1-5 | TRBV30 | . | TGTGCCTGGAGTCCCAGACAGGGAACTCAGCCCCAGCATTTT | CAWSPRQGTQPQHF
. | TRBJ2-1 | TRBV11-3 | . | TGTGCCAGCAGCTTCAAAGACAGGTACAATGAGCAGTTCTTC | CASSFKDRYNEQFF
TRBD1 | TRBJ1-2 | TRBV18 | . | TGTGCCAGCTCACCAAATGGACAGGGGGACGGCTACACCTTC | CASSPNGQGDGYTF
. | TRBJ1-5 | TRBV20-1 | . | TGCAGTGCTAGTGGTTCTCCCAATCAGCCCCAGCATTTT | CSASGSPNQPQHF
. | TRBJ1-2 | TRBV28 | . | TGTGCCGGAAAGACCGGGCGGGGGTTGGGCTACACCTTC | CAGKTGRGLGYTF
TRBD1 | TRBJ2-5 | TRBV19 | . | TGTGCCAGTAGTCGGACAGGGGCCGAGACCCAGTACTTC | CASSRTGAETQYF
TRBD2 | TRBJ2-5 | TRBV19 | . | TGTGCCAGTACCCCGGGGGGAGGGTTCGGAGAGACCCAGTACTTC | CASTPGGGFGETQYF
. | TRBJ2-7 | TRBV15 | once | TGTGCCACCAGCAGAGGGTCCTTCTCCTACGAGCAGTACTTC | CATSRGSFSYEQYF
. | TRBJ1-2 | TRBV19 | . | TGTGCTGCGACAGGTACAGTGGACTATGGCTACACCTTC | CAATGTVDYGYTF
TRBD1 | TRBJ2-2 | TRBV20-1 | . | TGCAGTGCTAGTACAGGGGGTGTTAACACCGGGGAGCTGTTTTTT | CSASTGGVNTGELFF